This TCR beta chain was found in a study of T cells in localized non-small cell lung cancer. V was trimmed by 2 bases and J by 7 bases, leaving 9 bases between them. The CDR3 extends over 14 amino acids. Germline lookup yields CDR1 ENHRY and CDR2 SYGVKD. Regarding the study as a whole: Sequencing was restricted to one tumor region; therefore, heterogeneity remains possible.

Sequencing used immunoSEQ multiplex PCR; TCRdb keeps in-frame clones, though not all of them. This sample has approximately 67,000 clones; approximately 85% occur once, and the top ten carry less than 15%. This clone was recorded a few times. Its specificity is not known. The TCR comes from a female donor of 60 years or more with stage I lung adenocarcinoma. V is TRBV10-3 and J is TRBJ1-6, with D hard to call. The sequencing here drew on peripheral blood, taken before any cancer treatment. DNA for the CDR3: TGTGCCATCAGTGAGGGATATGAGAATTCACCCCTCCACTTT. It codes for CAISEGYENSPLHF.